The 22 T cell receptor beta chains given below trace back to one sample, sequenced in a study of T cell changes during pregnancy in multiple sclerosis. Only in-frame clones appear in the TCRdb table, and some are missing; sequencing was by immunoSEQ multiplex PCR. The table records 42,000 or so clones, 90% to 95% of them present only once. Sequencing used CD8+ T cells from peripheral blood mononuclear cells, obtained in the third trimester of pregnancy. Source of these receptors: a female donor with multiple sclerosis, enrolled in a pregnancy study.

The rearrangement uses TRBV28 and TRBJ2-7, with 7 nucleotides matching TRBD1. Germline lookup yields CDR1 MDHEN and CDR2 SYDVKM. The CDR3 contains 15 residues. With 4 bases clipped from V and 4 bases from J, the junction kept 10 bases outside the gene matches. The CDR3 region has the DNA TGTGCCAGCAGTTCCCTACACAGGGGACAATACGAGCAGTACTTC. It yields the protein CASSSLHRGQYEQYF.

The chain uses TRBV5-6 and TRBJ2-1; tentatively, D is TRBD2 (5 bases). The length of the CDR3 is 14 residues. Trimming left V 2 bases short and J 2 bases short, with 8 bases between. Germline assignment: CDR1 SGHDT and CDR2 YYEEEE. CDR3 nucleotide sequence: TGTGCCAGCAGCTTTAGCGTAACCTACAATGAGCAGTTCTTC. Its protein product is CASSFSVTYNEQFF.

The chain carries TRBV28 and TRBJ1-3, with D perhaps TRBD1 (6 bases). Per the germline V gene, CDR1 is MDHEN and CDR2 is SYDVKM. V lost 3 bases and J lost 2, with 11 bases in between. The CDR3 is 15 residues long. The CDR3 DNA reads TGTGCCAGCAGTTTCGGGAGGGGGGCTGGAAACACCATATATTTT. Protein sequence: CASSFGRGAGNTIYF.

In nucleotides, the CDR3 is TGTGCCAGCAGCGTAGGCAGGCTCAATGAGCAGTTCTTC. Translated: CASSVGRLNEQFF. The chain combines TRBV9 with TRBJ2-1; D uncertain. V lost 0 bases, J lost 6 bases, and 7 bases lay in between. CDR1 SGDLS and CDR2 YYNGEE come from the germline V gene. This CDR3 region has 13 residues.

The chain uses TRBV28 and TRBJ2-7, with TRBD2 matching over 8 bases. This CDR3 is built from 15 residues. Looked up from germline, CDR1 is MDHEN and CDR2 is SYDVKM. J lost 2 bases, V lost 5 bases, and 8 bases had no gene match. CDR3 DNA: TGTGCCAGCAGTCCACCCGGGACTAGTGCCTACGAGCAGTACTTC. This gives the protein CASSPPGTSAYEQYF. Using reference TRBV28 and TRBJ2-7 for the parts outside the CDR3, the full variable domain is DVKVTQSSRYLVKRTGEKVFLECVQDMDHENMFWYRQDPGLGLRLIYFSYDVKMKEKGDIPEGYSVSREKKERFSLILESASTNQTSMYLCASSPPGTSAYEQYFGPGTRLTVT.

The gene calls are TRBV30 and TRBJ2-7; 9 positions agree with TRBD2. The CDR3 consists of 14 residues. V lost 3 bases to trimming and J lost 5 bases; unmatched junction nucleotides: 8. The germline V gene has CDR1 GTSNPN and CDR2 SVGIG (reference sequence). CDR3 bases: TGTGCCTGGAGGGTTGCGGGAGGGCCACACGAGCAGTACTTC. Its protein is CAWRVAGGPHEQYF. Supplemented by reference TRBV30 and TRBJ2-7, the full variable domain reads SQTIHQWPATLVQPVGSPLSLECTVEGTSNPNLYWYRQAAGRGLQLLFYSVGIGQISSEVPQNLSASRPQDRQFILSSKKLLLSDSGFYLCAWRVAGGPHEQYFGPGTRLTVT.

This clone was recorded once. The chain combines TRBV28 with TRBJ2-7, with D possibly being TRBD1 (6 bases). The ends were cut back, 5 bases at V and 2 bases at J, with 16 bases in the middle. CDR1 is MDHEN and CDR2 is SYDVKM in the germline V gene. There are 15 residues in the CDR3. In nucleotides, the CDR3 is TGTGCCAGCAGTAAATCACAGGGTTTCCCCTACGAGCAGTACTTC. Translation: CASSKSQGFPYEQYF.

V gene TRBV9 combines with J gene TRBJ2-1; maybe TRBD2 (5 bases). The germline V and J ends were trimmed by 4 bases and 9 bases, with 14 bases remaining between them. This CDR3 has 13 residues. Per germline, CDR1 SGDLS and CDR2 YYNGEE. For the CDR3, the DNA is TGTGCCAGCAGCCCCGGGTGGGAGAGTGAGCAGTTCTTC. Translating it yields CASSPGWESEQFF.

The chain is built from TRBV14 and TRBJ2-1, with D unresolved. Deletions cut 0 bases from V and 7 bases from J, with 10 bases between. In germline, CDR1 is SGHDN, CDR2 FVKESK. The CDR3 totals 14 residues. The CDR3 DNA sequence: TGTGCCAGCAGCCAAGACGCCCGGTTGAATGAGCAGTTCTTC. Translated: CASSQDARLNEQFF.

The chain recombines TRBV9 with TRBJ2-1; D possibly corresponds to TRBD1 (6 bases). Germline V gives CDR1 SGDLS, CDR2 YYNGEE. Trimming pared 0 bases from V and 6 bases from J, leaving 13 bases between. CDR3 length: 15 amino acids. CDR3 DNA sequence: TGTGCCAGCAGCGTAGATCGAGGGGGAACCAATGAGCAGTTCTTC. It encodes CASSVDRGGTNEQFF.

The chain carries TRBV7-9 and TRBJ2-1, with D uncertain. With 1 base removed from V and 9 bases from J, the gap between germline ends came to 22 bases. CDR1 and CDR2 (germline): SEHNR, FQNEAQ (reference sequence). The CDR3 spans 17 residues. Written as DNA, the CDR3 is TGTGCCAGCAGCTTAGTTGCGACGACGGGTCCCTCCGGTGAGCAGTTCTTC. Protein sequence: CASSLVATTGPSGEQFF.

V gene TRBV9 combines with J gene TRBJ1-5; TRBD1 aligns across 7 bases. V lost 4 bases to trimming and J lost 3 bases; unmatched junction nucleotides: 7. Germline V lookup: CDR1 SGDLS, CDR2 YYNGEE. This CDR3 has 15 residues. The CDR3 region has the DNA TGTGCCAGCAGCCCCTCGGGACAGTTCAATCAGCCCCAGCATTTT. It yields the protein CASSPSGQFNQPQHF. The variable domain in full, with the rest retrieved from reference TRBV9 and TRBJ1-5, is DSGVTQTPKHLITATGQRVTLRCSPRSGDLSVYWYQQSLDQGLQFLIQYYNGEERAKGNILERFSAQQFPDLHSELNLSSLELGDSALYFCASSPSGQFNQPQHFGDGTRLSIL.

This chain links TRBV19 with TRBJ2-1, with D maybe TRBD2 (6 bases). Trimming shortened V by 3 bases and J by 2 bases, and 11 bases separated the two germline ends. CDR1 is LNHDA, CDR2 SQIVND, per germline (reference sequence). CDR3 length: 15 amino acids. The CDR3 DNA reads as TGTGCCAGTAGTATCGGCCTAGCGCCCTACAATGAGCAGTTCTTC. It translates to CASSIGLAPYNEQFF.

The DNA of the CDR3 is TGTGCCAGTAGTTCCACTAGCGGGAGGCTCTCCTACAATGAGCAGTTCTTC. This sequence encodes CASSSTSGRLSYNEQFF. The rearrangement uses TRBV19 and TRBJ2-1, with 12 positions matching TRBD2. V gave up 5 bases and J gave up 0 bases; unmatched junction bases: 5. CDR3 size: 17 residues. Germline-derived CDR1 and CDR2 are LNHDA and SQIVND (reference sequence). The full variable domain, completed using reference TRBV19 and TRBJ2-1, is DGGITQSPKYLFRKEGQNVTLSCEQNLNHDAMYWYRQDPGQGLRLIYYSQIVNDFQKGDIAEGYSVSREKKESFPLTVTSAQKNPTAFYLCASSSTSGRLSYNEQFFGPGTRLTVL.

This rearrangement joins TRBV29-1 to TRBJ2-1; possibly TRBD2 for D (6 bases). CDR1 and CDR2 (germline): SQVTM, ANQGSEA. The CDR3 is 16 residues long. V shed 3 bases and J shed 2 bases, with 17 bases lying between them. The CDR3 spells CSVEVVGRTPYNEQFF. The CDR3 nucleotides are TGCAGCGTTGAGGTCGTCGGGAGAACGCCCTACAATGAGCAGTTCTTC.

V is TRBV6-6 and J is TRBJ2-7, with a tentative D call TRBD1 (5 bases). This CDR3 comprises 12 residues. Germline values: CDR1 MNHNY, CDR2 SVGAGI (reference sequence). V lost 6 bases, J lost 3 bases, and 9 bases lay in between. In DNA, the CDR3 is TGTGCCAGCAGCAAGACAGTCTACGAGCAGTACTTC. Its protein is CASSKTVYEQYF.

This clone was detected only a few times. The chain combines TRBV4-1 with TRBJ2-7; D gene unclear. The germline V gene has CDR1 MGHRA and CDR2 YSYEKL. Trimming pared 0 bases from V and 0 bases from J, leaving 12 bases between. The CDR3 runs 16 residues. The CDR3 reads CASSQDGSSRSYEQYF. DNA for the CDR3: TGCGCCAGCAGCCAAGATGGTAGTTCCCGCTCCTACGAGCAGTACTTC.

This chain links TRBV5-1 with TRBJ2-1; D not resolved. The V gene lost 5 bases and the J gene lost 3 bases, with 6 bases spanning the gap. The CDR3 consists of 12 residues. Germline V gene sequence: CDR1 SGHRS, CDR2 YFSETQ. CDR3 loop: CASRASYNEQFF. DNA of the CDR3: TGCGCCAGCAGGGCCAGCTACAATGAGCAGTTCTTC.

The rearrangement uses TRBV28 and TRBJ2-7, with TRBD2 matching over 14 bases. The length of the CDR3 is 14 residues. The ends lost 7 bases at V and 6 bases at J; junction bases unmatched: 5. Germline values: CDR1 MDHEN, CDR2 SYDVKM. The CDR3 nucleotides read TGTGCCAGCACCGCCGGGACTAGCGGGAGCGAGCAGTACTTC. Protein sequence: CASTAGTSGSEQYF.

The CDR3 spells CASSPGTSREQYF. CDR3 nucleotides: TGCGCCAGCAGCCCCGGGACTAGCCGAGAACAGTACTTC. The rearrangement uses TRBV5-1 and TRBJ2-5; 9 bases line up with TRBD2. CDR3 length: 13 amino acids. Germline lookup yields CDR1 SGHRS and CDR2 YFSETQ. J lost 11 bases, V lost 4 bases, and 9 bases had no gene match. The full variable domain, rest sourced from reference TRBV5-1 and TRBJ2-5, is KAGVTQTPRYLIKTRGQQVTLSCSPISGHRSVSWYQQTPGQGLQFLFEYFSETQRNKGNFPGRFSGRQFSNSRSEMNVSTLELGDSALYLCASSPGTSREQYFGPGTRLLVL.

The chain recombines TRBV2 with TRBJ1-1; no reliable D call. The CDR3 is made up of 10 amino acids. Germline V gene sequence: CDR1 SNHLY, CDR2 FYNNEI. Trimming took off 8 bases at V and 7 bases at J, with 8 bases between the two ends. The CDR3 loop is CASLGIEAFF. CDR3 coding DNA: TGTGCCAGCCTGGGCATTGAAGCTTTCTTT.

The genes are TRBV11-2 and TRBJ2-7; possible D gene TRBD2, 6 bases. Trimming took 2 bases from V and 3 from J, leaving 14 bases between them. The CDR3 runs 15 residues. From germline, CDR1 is SGHAT and CDR2 FQNNGV. The DNA for the CDR3 is TGTGCCAGCAGCTTAACTAGCAGTCTTTTCTACGAGCAGTACTTC. As protein: CASSLTSSLFYEQYF.